The next 15 T cell receptor beta chains were all read from a single sample in a study of cytomegalovirus exposure and HLA in healthy donors. PCR used 60 Vbeta primers and 13 Jbeta primers. The protocol was immunoSEQ multiplex PCR, while the TCRdb copy is restricted to in-frame clones and leaves out a portion. The sample includes 95,000 to 150,000 clones, around 80% of them seen just once. The specimen was PBMCs. The receptors here all came from a female donor in good health and CMV-seropositive.

V gene TRBV5-4 combines with J gene TRBJ2-3; no reliable D call. V lost 1 base to trimming and J lost 6 bases, with 9 bases between them. The CDR3 contains 13 residues. Germline V gives CDR1 SGHNT, CDR2 YYREEE (reference sequence). CDR3 bases: TGTGCCAGCAGCTTGTCGCGGTCGGATACGCAGTATTTT. Translated, it gives CASSLSRSDTQYF.

This chain uses TRBV18 with TRBJ1-1, with 9 bases lining up with TRBD1. The CDR3 covers 16 residues. With V trimmed by 3 bases and J by 3 bases, 8 bases remained unmatched. Germline CDR1 reads KGHSH; CDR2 reads LQKENI. The DNA for the CDR3 is TGTGCCAGCTCACCTCTACAGGGGGCGCCTGACACTGAAGCTTTCTTT. Amino acid sequence: CASSPLQGAPDTEAFF.

V is TRBV30 and J is TRBJ1-1, with D perhaps TRBD1 (5 bases). The germline gives CDR1 GTSNPN, CDR2 SVGIG (reference sequence). The CDR3 spans 11 residues. Trimming stripped 2 bases from V and 7 bases from J, with 8 bases between. Here the CDR3 reads CAWSRRGEAFF. The CDR3 region has the DNA TGTGCCTGGAGTAGGAGGGGTGAAGCTTTCTTT.

This clone was counted a single time. The chain uses TRBV7-6 and TRBJ2-5, with 7 bases identical to TRBD2. With 1 base clipped from V and 3 bases from J, the junction kept 5 bases outside the gene matches. CDR1 is SGHVS and CDR2 is FNYEAQ in the germline V gene. This CDR3 comprises 15 residues. The CDR3 nucleotides are TGTGCCAGCAGCTTAGAGGCGGGACTAAAAGAGACCCAGTACTTC. It yields the protein CASSLEAGLKETQYF.

This chain joins TRBV6-1 and TRBJ1-2, with D perhaps TRBD1 (5 bases). This CDR3 comprises 11 residues. V was shortened by 3 bases and J by 14 bases, with 13 bases between the two germline ends. Looked up from germline, CDR1 is MNHNS and CDR2 is SASEGT. CDR3 residues: CASSERGTGTF. CDR3 coding DNA: TGTGCCAGCAGTGAGCGGGGGACGGGGACCTTC.

The chain joins TRBV7-3 to TRBJ2-2, with 7 nucleotides matching TRBD1. This CDR3 is 17 amino acids long. Germline V gene lookup returns CDR1 SGHTA and CDR2 FQGTGA. The V gene end was trimmed by 5 bases and the J gene end by 8 bases; junction bases not matched to a gene: 17. The CDR3 DNA is TGTGCCAGCAGCCCGTGGACAGGAGGTCTTCATTTAGGGGAGCTGTTTTTT. It codes for CASSPWTGGLHLGELFF.

CDR3 nucleotide sequence: TGTGCCAGCAGTTTGGACGTTGCGGGGGATGGCACAGATACGCAGTATTTT. Translating gives CASSLDVAGDGTDTQYF. V gene TRBV27 combines with J gene TRBJ2-3, with 7 positions matching TRBD2. Per the germline V gene, CDR1 is MNHEY and CDR2 is SMNVEV (reference sequence). The CDR3 runs 17 residues. V shed 3 bases and J 1 base; nucleotides not matched to a gene: 10.

The chain has TRBV4-2 and TRBJ2-1, with TRBD2 matching over 7 bases. The CDR3 consists of 16 residues. Germline values: CDR1 LGHNA, CDR2 YNFKEQ. The junction had 7 bases not matched to a gene; V was cut back by 4 bases and J by 1 base. The CDR3 sequence: CASSLLGLVSYNEQFF. DNA for the CDR3: TGTGCCAGCAGCCTACTCGGACTAGTATCCTACAATGAGCAGTTCTTC.

This sequence joins TRBV7-2 and TRBJ2-2, with 12 bases identical to TRBD2. CDR1 is SGHTA and CDR2 is FQGNSA in the germline V gene. There are 16 residues in the CDR3. With 5 bases clipped from V and 5 bases from J, the junction kept 6 bases outside the gene matches. The CDR3 reads CASSVLAGGLTGELFF. The CDR3 coding sequence is TGTGCCAGCAGCGTCCTAGCGGGGGGGCTTACCGGGGAGCTGTTTTTT.

The chain has TRBV28 and TRBJ1-2, with a possible D match to TRBD1 (5 bases). Germline-derived CDR1 and CDR2 are MDHEN and SYDVKM. Trimming took off 5 bases at V and 4 bases at J, with 14 bases between the two ends. This CDR3 has 14 amino acids. The CDR3 DNA sequence: TGTGCCAGCAGTAAGGGTAGGGGAGGCTATGGCTACACCTTC. Protein sequence: CASSKGRGGYGYTF.

The V call is TRBV2, the J call TRBJ1-1; 9 bases are a match to TRBD1. J gave up 5 bases and V 7 bases, and 14 bases lay outside the gene matches. From germline, CDR1 is SNHLY and CDR2 FYNNEI. This CDR3 has 16 amino acids. CDR3 coding DNA: TGTGCCAGCACTCCCCGTACAGGGGGCCCAGGAACTGAAGCTTTCTTT. Translation: CASTPRTGGPGTEAFF. The full variable domain, completed using reference TRBV2 and TRBJ1-1, is EPEVTQTPSHQVTQMGQEVILRCVPISNHLYFYWYRQILGQKVEFLVSFYNNEISEKSEIFDDQFSVERPDGSNFTLKIRSTKLEDSAMYFCASTPRTGGPGTEAFFGQGTRLTVV.

The chain joins TRBV7-9 to TRBJ1-5; TRBD1 aligns across 10 bases. Trimming took 2 bases from V and 4 from J; bases not matched to a gene: 14. CDR3 length: 19 amino acids. CDR1 is SEHNR and CDR2 is FQNEAQ in the germline V gene (reference sequence). In DNA, the CDR3 is TGTGCCAGCAGCTTACTCTCCAGGTGGGACAGGGGAAGAAATCAGCCCCAGCATTTT. As protein: CASSLLSRWDRGRNQPQHF.

The chain couples TRBV10-1 to TRBJ2-5; 9 nucleotides line up with TRBD2. Germline trimming cut 0 bases from V and 1 base from J; bases unmatched to any gene: 3. Per germline, CDR1 WNHNN and CDR2 SYGVQD (reference sequence). The CDR3 has 16 amino acids. The CDR3 DNA reads as TGCGCCAGCAGTGAGTCGAGCGGGGGGACCCAAGAGACCCAGTACTTC. Protein: CASSESSGGTQETQYF.

Note on this clone: At one end the junction does not follow the germline gene, possibly because of a read error. The gene calls are TRBV30 and TRBJ1-2; D is undetermined. CDR1 and CDR2 (germline): GTSNPN, SVGIG (reference sequence). The CDR3 runs 14 residues. In nucleotides, the CDR3 is TGTGCCTGGAGTGAAGGTACTTCTAACTATGGTTACACCTTC. Its translation: CAWSEGTSNYGYTF.

The table lists this clone with a few counts. This rearrangement joins TRBV6-5 to TRBJ1-4; tentatively, D is TRBD1 (6 bases). Germline V gene sequence: CDR1 MNHEY, CDR2 SVGAGI. V was shortened by 5 bases and J by 6 bases, with 13 bases between the two germline ends. The CDR3 extends over 14 amino acids. CDR3 loop: CASSSDRKYEKLFF. As DNA, the CDR3 is TGTGCCAGCAGTAGCGACAGGAAGTATGAAAAACTGTTTTTT.